The present entry profiles one T cell receptor beta chain with its context. The antigen is not known. Tumor libraries mostly used 4 to 5 ug genomic DNA, two replicates each. Measured with immunoSEQ multiplex PCR; TCRdb has only the in-frame clones, and not every one. This sample has roughly 23,000 clones, with 40% to 45% found just once. The data were obtained in a study of neoadjuvant anti-PD-1 for oral cavity cancer. Study context: Patients without progression received a fourth nivolumab dose around day 43, then surgical resection on days 50-56.

Findings of the study overall: Higher pretreatment Treg/Th17 ratios tracked higher pretreatment blood clonality.

The V and J ends lost 0 bases and 6 bases respectively, with 7 bases between them. The CDR3 length is 13 residues. Germline V gene sequence: CDR1 SGHNT, CDR2 YYREEE (reference sequence). Indicated time point: after neoadjuvant nivolumab, at surgical resection. These oral cavity squamous cell carcinomas were HPV-negative and locally advanced. The chain recombines TRBV5-4 with TRBJ1-5; D remains unclear. Specimen: tumor tissue, collected after nivolumab (anti-PD-1) treatment. This clonotype originated in a person aged 35-80 years with oral cavity squamous cell carcinoma. As DNA, the CDR3 is TGTGCCAGCAGCTTGGAACGCGGTCAGCCCCAGCATTTT. Residues: CASSLERGQPQHF.